A single sample gave rise to the 25 T cell receptor beta chains below, sequenced in a study of response to subunit inactivated influenza vaccine. TCRdb recomputed calls from the RT-PCR reads with MiXCR, one row per CDR3 protein. This sample has fewer than 700,000 distinct CDR3 sequences; 13% occur once, and the top ten carry approximately 14%. This material consisted of PBMCs from blood, taken around seven weeks after vaccination. All receptors derive from a man in his forties or fifties who received an inactivated influenza vaccine.

This sequence joins TRBV4-2 and TRBJ2-1; 9 nucleotides align to TRBD2. This CDR3 contains 16 residues. Germline CDR1 is LGHNA and CDR2 is YNFKEQ. The trim removed 1 base at V and 6 bases at J, leaving 7 bases unmatched. CDR3 residues: CASSQGEEAGGNEQFF. CDR3 nucleotides: TGTGCCAGCAGCCAAGGGGAGGAAGCGGGAGGCAATGAGCAGTTCTTC.

V and J are TRBV27 and TRBJ1-1; 8 bases fit TRBD1. V lost 5 bases to trimming and J lost 1 base; unmatched junction nucleotides: 6. Germline-derived CDR1 and CDR2 are MNHEY and SMNVEV (reference sequence). CDR3 size: 15 residues. The DNA for the CDR3 is TGTGCCAGCAGTATGACAGGGGAGTGGAACACTGAAGCTTTCTTT. Protein: CASSMTGEWNTEAFF.

This clonotype came up a few times. V and J are TRBV6-2 or TRBV6-3 and TRBJ2-7; 9 bases fit TRBD1. Per the germline V gene, CDR1 is MNHEY and CDR2 is SVGEGT. The CDR3 runs to 12 residues. V trimming: 6 bases; J trimming: 6 bases; junction bases outside the gene matches: 3. CDR3 amino acids: CASRYRGLEQYF. CDR3 in DNA: TGTGCCAGCAGATACAGGGGGCTCGAGCAGTACTTC.

The V gene is TRBV7-2, the J gene TRBJ2-7; tentatively, D is TRBD1 (5 bases). The CDR3 sequence is 13 residues long. Germline loops: CDR1 SGHTA, CDR2 FQGNSA. Trimming cost V 4 bases and J 4 bases, with 11 bases left between them. CDR3 residues: CASSSSGYYEQYF. DNA for the CDR3: TGTGCCAGCAGCTCCTCAGGGTATTACGAGCAGTACTTC. Looking up the rest from reference TRBV7-2 and TRBJ2-7 gives the full variable domain: GAGVSQSPSNKVTEKGKDVELRCDPISGHTALYWYRQSLGQGLEFLIYFQGNSAPDKSGLPSDRFSAERTGGSVSTLTIQRTQQEDSAVYLCASSSSGYYEQYFGPGTRLTVT.

The chain has TRBV4-2 and TRBJ2-5, with D perhaps TRBD1 or TRBD2 (5 bases each). The length of the CDR3 is 17 residues. Deletions cut 0 bases from V and 1 base from J, with 15 bases between. Germline V gene lookup returns CDR1 LGHNA and CDR2 YNFKEQ. CDR3 amino acids: CASSQDPAGSPQETQYF. Written as DNA, the CDR3 is TGTGCCAGCAGCCAAGATCCGGCAGGGAGCCCCCAAGAGACCCAGTACTTC.

The V gene is TRBV4-1, the J gene TRBJ2-7, with D possibly matching TRBD2 (6 bases). Per germline, CDR1 MGHRA and CDR2 YSYEKL. Trimming cost V 4 bases and J 4 bases, with 11 bases left between them. CDR3 length: 13 residues. The chain's CDR3 is CASSPGLLYEQYF. The DNA for the CDR3 is TGCGCCAGCAGCCCGGGACTTTTGTACGAGCAGTACTTC.

This clonotype was found a few times. The chain is built from TRBV5-1 and TRBJ2-7, with 11 bases identical to TRBD2. Germline trimming cut 4 bases from V and 3 bases from J; bases unmatched to any gene: 12. Per germline, CDR1 SGHRS and CDR2 YFSETQ. The CDR3 spans 17 residues. In DNA, the CDR3 is TGCGCCAGCAGCCCGGGATCCGGGACTAGCGGCGACTACGAGCAGTACTTC. Its translation is CASSPGSGTSGDYEQYF.

V is TRBV15 and J is TRBJ2-3; D remains unclear. The CDR3 contains 14 residues. Trimming removed 8 bases from V and 0 bases from J, with 12 bases in between. Germline CDR1 LNHNV, CDR2 YYDKDF (reference sequence). The CDR3 region is CATDTEQSTDTQYF. CDR3 sequence (DNA): TGTGCCACCGACACGGAACAAAGCACAGATACGCAGTATTTT.

This sequence joins TRBV29-1 and TRBJ2-7; 7 bases fit TRBD1. J gave up 5 bases and V 6 bases, and 4 bases lay outside the gene matches. Germline CDR1 is SQVTM and CDR2 is ANQGSEA. The length of the CDR3 is 11 residues. DNA for the CDR3: TGCAGCGTAGCCACAGGGGACGAGCAGTACTTC. Translated, it gives CSVATGDEQYF.

V and J are TRBV24-1 and TRBJ2-1, with TRBD1 matching over 8 bases. The CDR3 is made up of 14 amino acids. The germline V gene encodes CDR1 KGHDR and CDR2 SFDVKD. With V trimmed by 8 bases and J by 3 bases, 5 bases remained unmatched. The CDR3 reads CATKGTGDYNEQFF. The CDR3 DNA follows: TGTGCCACCAAGGGGACAGGTGACTACAATGAGCAGTTCTTC.

This clonotype was seen at least ten times. The CDR3 nucleotides are TGCAGCGTTGACATTTTCGGGCCTAGCGGGATCTATGAGCAGTTCTTC. Translated: CSVDIFGPSGIYEQFF. The rearrangement uses TRBV29-1 and TRBJ2-1; TRBD2 matches 9 bases. The CDR3 sequence is 16 residues long. The germline CDR1 and CDR2 sequences are SQVTM and ANQGSEA. The J segment lost 8 bases and the V segment lost 3 bases, leaving 14 bases of the junction unmatched.

This clonotype came up many times. This chain links TRBV6-5 with TRBJ2-7; 7 bases line up with TRBD1. This CDR3 comprises 18 residues. CDR1 and CDR2 from the germline V gene are MNHEY and SVGAGI. Trimming at V came to 0 bases and at J to 3 bases, leaving 14 bases not matched to a gene. The CDR3 DNA is TGTGCCAGCAGTTACTCGAAACATTCAGCAGGGGGAAACTACGAGCAGTACTTC. Amino acids: CASSYSKHSAGGNYEQYF.

The V and J genes are TRBV4-1 and TRBJ1-2; D uncertain. The CDR3 runs 16 residues. Trimming took off 2 bases at V and 8 bases at J, with 21 bases between the two ends. CDR1 and CDR2 (germline): MGHRA, YSYEKL. The CDR3 sequence is CASSQSVAGTAVGYTF. In DNA form, the CDR3 reads TGCGCCAGCAGCCAATCGGTGGCAGGCACCGCGGTCGGCTACACCTTC.

The V gene is TRBV15, the J gene TRBJ2-7, with TRBD2 matching 7 bases. The CDR3 consists of 15 residues. J gave up 3 bases and V 0 bases, and 5 bases lay outside the gene matches. The germline V gene encodes CDR1 LNHNV and CDR2 YYDKDF (reference sequence). The CDR3 is CATSRERGGSYEQYF. CDR3 DNA: TGTGCCACCAGCAGAGAACGGGGCGGGAGCTACGAGCAGTACTTC.

This clonotype has just one count. The chain couples TRBV7-8 to TRBJ2-1, with TRBD2 as a possible D gene (5 bases). Deletions cut 5 bases from V and 3 bases from J, with 11 bases between. CDR1 is SGHVS and CDR2 is FQNEAQ in the germline V gene. This CDR3 comprises 14 residues. CDR3 residues: CASSPPEGYNEQFF. CDR3 nucleotide sequence: TGTGCCAGCAGCCCCCCAGAGGGCTACAATGAGCAGTTCTTC.

The CDR3 sequence: CAFSFLGPRADGTDTQYF. CDR3 nucleotide sequence: TGTGCCTTCAGTTTTTTGGGCCCGAGGGCTGACGGCACAGATACGCAGTATTTT. This sequence joins TRBV2 and TRBJ2-3; a weak D match, TRBD2 (5 bases). This CDR3 region has 18 residues. The V gene lost 11 bases and the J gene lost 1 base, with 28 bases spanning the gap. The germline V gene encodes CDR1 SNHLY and CDR2 FYNNEI.

This clonotype was observed many times. The rearrangement links TRBV29-1 to TRBJ2-3; unclear D gene. The CDR3 is 11 amino acids. From germline, CDR1 is SQVTM and CDR2 ANQGSEA. Trimming shortened V by 2 bases and J by 2 bases, and 2 bases separated the two germline ends. The CDR3 spells CSVEYTDTQYF. CDR3 coding DNA: TGCAGCGTTGAATACACAGATACGCAGTATTTT.

The sample holds a few counts of this clonotype. The chain employs TRBV4-3 and TRBJ1-4; tentatively, D is TRBD1 (5 bases). In germline, CDR1 is LGHNA, CDR2 YSLEER. The CDR3 sequence is 17 residues long. Trimming pared 4 bases from V and 3 bases from J, leaving 18 bases between. CDR3 nucleotides: TGCGCCAGCAGCCCCAGGGACGGATCTTTCGCTAATGAAAAACTGTTTTTT. Its protein is CASSPRDGSFANEKLFF.

This clonotype came up a few times. The J gene is TRBJ1-3, the V gene TRBV20-1; possibly TRBD1 for D (5 bases). Germline V gene data show CDR1 as DFQATT and CDR2 as SNEGSKA (reference sequence). The CDR3 is 17 amino acids. The V gene lost 0 bases and the J gene lost 0 bases, with 15 bases spanning the gap. The CDR3 here is CSAREEKGPYSGNTIYF. The CDR3 nucleotides are TGCAGTGCTAGAGAAGAGAAGGGACCTTACTCTGGAAACACCATATATTTT.

The chain carries TRBV27 and TRBJ2-3; 9 bases line up with TRBD2. The CDR3 extends over 16 amino acids. Germline V gene data show CDR1 as MNHEY and CDR2 as SMNVEV (reference sequence). J lost 4 bases, V lost 5 bases, and 10 bases had no gene match. The CDR3 protein is CASSDGVSGGSDTQYF. CDR3 nucleotides: TGTGCCAGCAGTGACGGGGTTAGCGGGGGATCAGATACGCAGTATTTT.

This clonotype turned up a few times. Here the CDR3 DNA reads TGTGCCAGCAGCCCGAGGACAGGGGGCGGCCCCTATACGCAGTATTTT. It specifies CASSPRTGGGPYTQYF. The genes are TRBV7-9 and TRBJ2-3; TRBD1 aligns across 11 bases. Per germline, CDR1 SEHNR and CDR2 FQNEAQ (reference sequence). Trimming removed 5 bases from V and 7 bases from J; junction bases left unmatched: 11. There are 16 residues in the CDR3.

This clonotype was observed many times. The chain carries TRBV6-1 and TRBJ2-3; 9 nucleotides match TRBD2. V dropped 7 bases and J dropped 4; count of bases not matched to a gene: 12. Per germline, CDR1 MNHNS and CDR2 SASEGT. The CDR3 loop spans 16 amino acids. This CDR3 is CASNRRAGGISDTQYF. The DNA of the CDR3 is TGTGCCAGCAATCGTAGAGCGGGAGGAATATCAGATACGCAGTATTTT.

V and J are TRBV27 and TRBJ1-5, with D uncertain. The CDR3 covers 13 residues. V was clipped by 4 bases and J by 4 bases, with 8 bases between them. CDR1 is MNHEY and CDR2 is SMNVEV in the germline V gene (reference sequence). The CDR3 bases are TGTGCCAGCAGTTCCGGCTGGAATCAGCCCCAGCATTTT. It specifies CASSSGWNQPQHF.

This chain joins TRBV11-2 and TRBJ1-6; 7 bases fit TRBD1. There are 13 residues in the CDR3. With 4 bases clipped from V and 9 bases from J, the junction kept 3 bases outside the gene matches. Germline V gene lookup returns CDR1 SGHAT and CDR2 FQNNGV. The CDR3 reads CASSYTGVSPLHF. The CDR3 DNA reads TGTGCCAGCAGCTACACAGGGGTTTCACCCCTCCACTTT.

In its sample, this clonotype was seen a few times. V gene TRBV7-3 combines with J gene TRBJ2-1; the D is unclear. The CDR3 spans 16 residues. From germline, CDR1 is SGHTA and CDR2 FQGTGA. Between the trimmed V and J ends, which lost 5 bases and 3 bases, there was a span of 17 bases. The CDR3 spells CASSPLPERSYNEQFF. CDR3 bases: TGTGCCAGCAGCCCCCTTCCCGAGAGAAGCTACAATGAGCAGTTCTTC. The complete variable domain, with remaining parts taken from reference TRBV7-3 and TRBJ2-1, reads GAGVSQTPSNKVTEKGKYVELRCDPISGHTALYWYRQSLGQGPEFLIYFQGTGAADDSGLPNDRFFAVRPEGSVSTLKIQRTERGDSAVYLCASSPLPERSYNEQFFGPGTRLTVL.